Listed here are 13 T cell receptor beta chains from one sample, sequenced in a study of T cell repertoires in cytomegalovirus infection. TCRdb re-analysed the reads in MiXCR, keeping a single row per CDR3 protein. The sample has about 920,000 distinct CDR3 sequences; around 32% are singletons. Their target antigens are unknown. This specimen was cultured CD8+ T cells from PBMCs, taken from culture after CMV antigen stimulation. These TCRs come from a human donor in good health (CMV status not recorded). Some clones in this sample may be carry-over from other donors' samples.

This clonotype was detected only a few times. The rearrangement uses TRBV7-9 and TRBJ1-2; TRBD1 matches 7 bases. Germline V lookup: CDR1 SEHNR, CDR2 FQNEAQ (reference sequence). The CDR3 spans 12 residues. Losses at the gene ends were 5 bases for V and 8 bases for J; bases not matched to a gene: 5. The DNA for the CDR3 is TGTGCCAGCAGCGACAGGGTGGAAGGCTACACCTTC. This sequence encodes CASSDRVEGYTF.

The chain employs TRBV29-1 and TRBJ2-1; TRBD2 matches 15 bases. Germline loops: CDR1 SQVTM, CDR2 ANQGSEA. CDR3 length: 17 residues. With 3 bases clipped from V and 3 bases from J, the junction kept 6 bases outside the gene matches. The DNA for the CDR3 is TGCAGCGTTGATAGGACTAGCGGGGGGGAAGGCTACAATGAGCAGTTCTTC. Translation gives CSVDRTSGGEGYNEQFF.

This chain connects TRBV28 to TRBJ2-6; D unclear. Trimming took off 7 bases at V and 4 bases at J, with 17 bases between the two ends. The V gene's germline CDR1 is MDHEN and CDR2 SYDVKM. The CDR3 extends over 16 amino acids. The CDR3 nucleotides are TGTGCCAGCAACGAAAGGGTCGAACTCGGGGCCAACGTCCTGACTTTC. Amino acid sequence: CASNERVELGANVLTF. Based on the CDR3 plus reference TRBV28 and TRBJ2-6, the full variable domain is DVKVTQSSRYLVKRTGEKVFLECVQDMDHENMFWYRQDPGLGLRLIYFSYDVKMKEKGDIPEGYSVSREKKERFSLILESASTNQTSMYLCASNERVELGANVLTFGAGSRLTVL.

This clonotype has just a few counts. The rearrangement links TRBV5-6 to TRBJ2-7; 9 positions agree with TRBD1. From germline, CDR1 is SGHDT and CDR2 YYEEEE. J gave up 0 bases and V 3 bases, and 13 bases lay outside the gene matches. The CDR3 totals 18 residues. In DNA, the CDR3 is TGTGCCAGCAGCTCACTCATCTTGACAGGGGGAGACTCCTACGAGCAGTACGTC. This codes for CASSSLILTGGDSYEQYV.

The V call is TRBV6-1, the J call TRBJ2-1; 9 bases match TRBD2. Trimming took 8 bases from V and 0 from J; bases not matched to a gene: 8. This CDR3 is 16 amino acids long. Germline V gene lookup returns CDR1 MNHNS and CDR2 SASEGT. The DNA for the CDR3 is TGTGCCAGCGTTGGACCTAGCGGGGTCTCCTACAATGAGCAGTTCTTC. It yields the protein CASVGPSGVSYNEQFF.

This clonotype was picked up a small number of times. This rearrangement joins TRBV11-2 to TRBJ2-2; TRBD1 matches 8 bases. V lost 5 bases to trimming and J lost 3 bases; unmatched junction nucleotides: 11. The CDR3 covers 17 residues. Germline V CDR1 and CDR2: SGHAT, FQNNGV. CDR3 sequence reads: CASSPPGRGHHTGELFF. CDR3 bases: TGTGCCAGCAGCCCCCCAGGCAGGGGGCATCACACCGGGGAGCTGTTTTTT.

This clonotype was counted a few times. The J gene is TRBJ1-2, the V gene TRBV6-5; the D is unclear. Germline-derived CDR1 and CDR2 are MNHEY and SVGAGI. The CDR3 runs 14 residues. The germline V and J ends were trimmed by 7 bases and 8 bases, with 20 bases remaining between them. The CDR3 loop reads CASNDGRVMEGYTF. DNA for the CDR3: TGTGCCAGCAATGACGGCCGAGTTATGGAAGGCTACACCTTC.

This clonotype was detected once. Just one base apart from a much larger clone, this may be a read error. The gene calls are TRBV7-8 and TRBJ2-7; possible D gene TRBD1, 6 bases. Germline V CDR1 and CDR2: SGHVS, FQNEAQ. The CDR3 length is 12 residues. CDR3 residues: CVSSPRAGAPYV. For the CDR3, the DNA is TGTGTCAGCAGCCCCAGGGCAGGGGCGCCGTACGTC.

This rearrangement joins TRBV5-1 to TRBJ1-4, with D unclear. The CDR3 is made up of 15 amino acids. V lost 2 bases to trimming and J lost 0 bases, with 8 bases between them. Germline V CDR1 and CDR2: SGHRS, YFSETQ. CDR3 coding DNA: TGCGCCAGCAGCTTCCAGGAATCAACTAATGAAAAACTGTTTTTT. It translates to CASSFQESTNEKLFF.

This clonotype was recorded once. A read error may explain this, as a much larger clone is one base away. The rearrangement joins TRBV7-6 to TRBJ2-7; possibly TRBD1 or TRBD2 for D (5 bases each). The CDR3 loop spans 15 amino acids. Germline V gene lookup returns CDR1 SGHVS and CDR2 FNYEAQ. The CDR3 DNA sequence: TGTGCTAGCAGATCCCTAAGAGGGGCCTCCTACGAGCAGTACTTC. It codes for CASRSLRGASYEQYF. Full variable domain (remainder filled in from reference TRBV7-6 and TRBJ2-7): GAGVSQSPRYKVTKRGQDVALRCDPISGHVSLYWYRQALGQGPEFLTYFNYEAQQDKSGLPNDRFSAERPEGSISTLTIQRTEQRDSAMYRCASRSLRGASYEQYFGPGTRLTVT.

The chain recombines TRBV9 with TRBJ2-1; tentatively, D is TRBD2 (5 bases). This CDR3 contains 15 residues. V lost 4 bases to trimming and J lost 1 base, with 12 bases between them. Germline V gives CDR1 SGDLS, CDR2 YYNGEE. CDR3 nucleotides: TGTGCCAGCAGCATTAGCGAAGGGTCCTACAATGAGCAGTTCTTC. Its protein product is CASSISEGSYNEQFF.

The V call is TRBV13, the J call TRBJ2-3; D is possibly TRBD2 (6 bases). Germline V lookup: CDR1 PRHDT, CDR2 FYEKMQ (reference sequence). Trimming left V 4 bases short and J 1 base short, with 12 bases between. The length of the CDR3 is 15 residues. Here the CDR3 reads CASSWASVRTDTQYF. CDR3 DNA: TGTGCCAGCAGCTGGGCTAGCGTTCGCACAGATACGCAGTATTTT.

The chain has TRBV24-1 and TRBJ2-2, with D unresolved. The CDR3 extends over 15 amino acids. Trimming removed 5 bases at V and 1 base at J, with 10 bases between. The germline gives CDR1 KGHDR, CDR2 SFDVKD. The CDR3 DNA follows: TGTGCCACCAGTGCCCGCGACTGGAACACCGGGGAGCTGTTTTTT. Its translation: CATSARDWNTGELFF.